This entry describes one TCR beta chain. Its antigen remains unknown. Time point specified: healthy volunteer bleed at 6 weeks. Total RNA came from unfractionated whole blood. Original data processing: Sample TCR totals centred on a median of around 95,000, ranging roughly 23,224 to 700,000. TCRdb recomputed calls from the RACE reads with MiXCR, one row per CDR3 protein. The V and J calls were determined by TCRdb, not by the authors. Of approximately 84,000 distinct CDR3 sequences listed, over 7% are singletons. These data are taken from a study of human T cells and chemical hapten exposure. Study details: Per-sample TCR yield variation was attributed mainly to small pooled library volume differences. Study-wide results and caveats: The number of TCRs above 1 in 1000 frequency did not change after DPC sensitization.

Per the germline V gene, CDR1 is SGHTA and CDR2 is FQGNSA. The ends lost 4 bases at V and 4 bases at J; junction bases unmatched: 9. The CDR3 runs to 16 residues. The sequence was obtained from a male donor in good health. Some clones in this sample may be carry-over from other donors' samples. The rearrangement joins TRBV7-2 to TRBJ2-2; 7 positions agree with TRBD2. The specimen sequenced was whole blood. Here the CDR3 reads CASSSRLALGTGELFF. In DNA, the CDR3 is TGTGCCAGCAGCTCCAGACTAGCTTTGGGCACCGGGGAGCTGTTTTTT.